The sequence of this T cell receptor beta chain was determined in a study of technical replicates of blood from a few donors. CDR1 is MNHEY and CDR2 is SVGAGI in the germline V gene. V lost 0 bases, J lost 7 bases, and 5 bases stayed unmatched. The CDR3 contains 16 residues. Sequencing used immunoSEQ multiplex PCR; TCRdb keeps in-frame clones, though not all of them. The table has 80,000 to 100,000 clones, approximately 96% seen once; the top ten hold approximately 0.38%. The chain employs TRBV6-5 and TRBJ2-1; 11 bases align to TRBD2. This TCR was recovered from a human donor in good health. Specimen: T cells isolated from PBMCs. CDR3 sequence (DNA): TGTGCCAGCAGTTACTCCGGACTAGCGGGCTTTAATGAGCAGTTCTTC. Translating gives CASSYSGLAGFNEQFF.